One sample yielded the 5 T cell receptor beta chains listed below, sequenced in a study of T-cell memory formation after mild COVID-19. TCRdb re-called the 5' RACE reads through MiXCR, storing one row per CDR3 protein. Of about 560,000 distinct CDR3 sequences in the sample, more than 15% are singletons; the top ten hold around 12%. Sequencing was performed on PBMCs or a T cell subset sorted from them (not recorded which). The receptors come from an adult woman who had mild COVID-19 (a few samples of this study predate the infection). Cell type and time point are not known.

This sequence joins TRBV5-1 and TRBJ1-5; D is ambiguous. The CDR3 spans 16 residues. V was shortened by 4 bases and J by 1 base, with 15 bases between the two germline ends. Per the germline V gene, CDR1 is SGHRS and CDR2 is YFSETQ. The CDR3 region has the DNA TGCGCCAGCAGCCAGACGGCCGGCTGGAGCAATCAGCCCCAGCATTTT. Encoded protein: CASSQTAGWSNQPQHF.

This clonotype was detected once. J is TRBJ2-7 and V is TRBV12-3 or TRBV12-4, with 8 positions matching TRBD2. V shed 3 bases and J 3 bases; nucleotides not matched to a gene: 7. The CDR3 spans 15 residues. The CDR3 DNA sequence: TGTGCCAGCAGTTTCGAGGGACTAGGGTTCTACGAGCAGTACTTC. This codes for CASSFEGLGFYEQYF.

V gene TRBV27 combines with J gene TRBJ1-2; D remains ambiguous. Germline lookup yields CDR1 MNHEY and CDR2 SMNVEV (reference sequence). V was shortened by 4 bases and J by 4 bases, with 13 bases between the two germline ends. The length of the CDR3 is 14 residues. CDR3 sequence: CASSSNRPTYGYTF. The CDR3 DNA sequence: TGTGCCAGCAGTTCAAACCGTCCTACCTATGGCTACACCTTC.

CDR3 sequence: CASSSAGGLGEQYF. CDR3 nucleotide sequence: TGTGCCAGCAGCTCGGCAGGGGGCTTGGGGGAGCAGTACTTC. V and J are TRBV5-6 and TRBJ2-7; 8 positions agree with TRBD1. Germline V CDR1 and CDR2: SGHDT, YYEEEE. V gave up 3 bases and J gave up 7 bases; unmatched junction bases: 9. This CDR3 is 14 amino acids long. Full variable domain (outside the CDR3, taken from reference TRBV5-6 and TRBJ2-7): DAGVTQSPTHLIKTRGQQVTLRCSPKSGHDTVSWYQQALGQGPQFIFQYYEEEERQRGNFPDRFSGHQFPNYSSELNVNALLLGDSALYLCASSSAGGLGEQYFGPGTRLTVT.

This clonotype was recorded a few times. CDR3 amino acids: CASSQTLAAVPYEQYF. The CDR3 DNA sequence: TGCGCCAGCAGCCAGACGCTGGCGGCGGTCCCCTACGAGCAGTACTTC. This sequence joins TRBV4-1 and TRBJ2-7; D remains unclear. Between the trimmed V and J ends, which lost 3 bases and 2 bases, there was a span of 17 bases. CDR1 is MGHRA and CDR2 is YSYEKL in the germline V gene. The CDR3 loop spans 16 amino acids.